Listed here are 20 T cell receptor beta chains from one sample, sequenced in a study of T cell repertoires in cytomegalovirus infection (dated by TCRdb to about 2019). Which antigens these TCRs recognize remains unknown. The sample was run on an Illumina HiSeq 1500. In TCRdb, the public reads were trimmed at Q25 with fastp and aligned with MiXCR, with productive beta chains retained. A single entry per CDR3 protein holds the most common genes and DNA from its merged rows. The table for this sample lists 680,000 or so distinct CDR3 sequences; 33% of them were counted only once. The top ten constitute about 20% of the sample. The intended sense of this specimen's treatment or condition label: in vitro stimulation with specific CMV peptide epitopes to enrich CMV-specific T cells. Material: cultured PBMCs, obtained from culture after CMV antigen stimulation. The origin of the receptors is a human donor in good health (CMV status not recorded). Some clones in this sample may be carry-over from other donors' samples.

Only a few counts were recorded for this clonotype. This chain joins TRBV12-3 or TRBV12-4 and TRBJ1-6; the D is unclear. Between the trimmed V and J ends, which lost 0 bases and 10 bases, there was a span of 4 bases. The CDR3 is made up of 12 amino acids. CDR3 DNA sequence: TGTGCCAGCAGTTTAGCGAGATCACCCCTCCACTTT. Amino acid sequence: CASSLARSPLHF.

This clonotype showed up just a few times. J is TRBJ2-3 and V is TRBV6-1; D ambiguous. The V and J ends lost 4 bases and 8 bases respectively, with 10 bases between them. Germline assignment: CDR1 MNHNS and CDR2 SASEGT. The CDR3 runs to 12 residues. The CDR3 loop reads CASSAPLGTQYF. DNA of the CDR3: TGTGCCAGCAGTGCCCCGCTAGGTACGCAGTATTTT.

This clonotype was seen a few times. The rearrangement links TRBV7-2 to TRBJ1-5; 12 nucleotides agree with TRBD1. Germline V lookup: CDR1 SGHTA, CDR2 FQGNSA. V was pared by 5 bases and J by 6 bases, with 5 bases of the junction left unmatched. The CDR3 loop spans 15 amino acids. The CDR3 is CASSPGQGAAQPQHF. The CDR3, as DNA: TGTGCCAGCAGCCCGGGACAGGGGGCGGCTCAGCCCCAGCATTTT.

The rearrangement joins TRBV7-2 to TRBJ1-1; weak D call: TRBD1 (6 bases). The CDR3 covers 14 residues. Germline CDR1 reads SGHTA; CDR2 reads FQGNSA. Trimming cost V 3 bases and J 2 bases, with 10 bases left between them. The CDR3 reads CASSFQGRNTEAFF. CDR3 DNA: TGTGCCAGCAGCTTTCAGGGGCGCAACACTGAAGCTTTCTTT.

This clonotype came up a few times. CDR3 coding DNA: TGTGCCAGCTCACCAGTGGCAAACCAAGAGACCCAGTACTTC. Translation: CASSPVANQETQYF. The rearrangement links TRBV18 to TRBJ2-5; D remains ambiguous. CDR1 is KGHSH, CDR2 LQKENI, per germline. The germline V and J ends were trimmed by 2 bases and 0 bases, with 7 bases remaining between them. The CDR3 runs 14 residues.

Only a few counts were recorded for this clonotype. The chain couples TRBV6-1 to TRBJ1-1; the D is unclear. This CDR3 has 15 residues. Germline V gene data show CDR1 as MNHNS and CDR2 as SASEGT. V lost 6 bases, J lost 2 bases, and 16 bases lay in between. The CDR3 is CASSYLNPGNTEAFF. The CDR3, as DNA: TGTGCCAGCAGCTACCTTAACCCAGGAAACACTGAAGCTTTCTTT.

This clonotype was seen many times. The chain employs TRBV7-8 and TRBJ1-1; D not certain. Germline V CDR1 and CDR2: SGHVS, FQNEAQ. This CDR3 has 14 amino acids. The V gene lost 0 bases and the J gene lost 0 bases, with 5 bases spanning the gap. CDR3 sequence (DNA): TGTGCCAGCAGCTTAGCAGAGTTGAACACTGAAGCTTTCTTT. It yields the protein CASSLAELNTEAFF.

The genes are TRBV10-3 and TRBJ2-3; D unresolved. Germline V CDR1 and CDR2: ENHRY, SYGVKD. V lost 4 bases, J lost 0 bases, and 5 bases lay in between. CDR3 length equals 13 residues. DNA for the CDR3: TGTGCCATCAGTGGGGCGAGCACAGATACGCAGTATTTT. Its protein is CAISGASTDTQYF.

This chain joins TRBV7-2 and TRBJ1-6; 8 bases match TRBD1. Unmatched junction bases numbered 4, after V lost 4 bases and J lost 8 bases. The CDR3 has 14 residues. CDR1 and CDR2 (germline): SGHTA, FQGNSA. The CDR3 sequence is CASSWDRSDSPLHF. The CDR3 bases are TGTGCCAGCAGCTGGGACAGGAGCGATTCACCCCTCCACTTT.

This clonotype was recorded a few times. This may arise from a read error, as a much more abundant clone is one base away. The chain recombines TRBV7-9 with TRBJ2-7; D is ambiguous. V was cut by 2 bases and J by 3 bases, with 5 bases left in between. Germline lookup yields CDR1 SEHNR and CDR2 FQNEAQ (reference sequence). The CDR3 runs 12 residues. The CDR3 bases are TGTGCCAGCAGCTTATTTGGCTACGAGCAGTACTTC. Amino acids: CASSLFGYEQYF.

This clonotype was picked up many times. This chain connects TRBV7-2 to TRBJ2-3; D gene ambiguous. Germline V lookup: CDR1 SGHTA, CDR2 FQGNSA. V was shortened by 6 bases and J by 0 bases, with 10 bases between the two germline ends. The CDR3 spans 14 residues. CDR3 in DNA: TGTGCCAGCAGGGATAGCCGTAGCACAGATACGCAGTATTTT. Its translation is CASRDSRSTDTQYF.

The chain recombines TRBV6-6 with TRBJ2-7, with 8 bases lining up with TRBD2. The CDR3 is 13 amino acids. J lost 4 bases, V lost 5 bases, and 4 bases had no gene match. Looked up from germline, CDR1 is MNHNY and CDR2 is SVGAGI (reference sequence). CDR3 sequence: CASSRLASYEQYF. The CDR3 DNA sequence: TGTGCCAGCAGTCGACTAGCGAGTTACGAGCAGTACTTC.

The chain recombines TRBV7-2 with TRBJ2-7, with 9 bases fitting TRBD2. Germline assignment: CDR1 SGHTA and CDR2 FQGNSA. This CDR3 has 15 residues. Unmatched junction bases numbered 9, after V lost 5 bases and J lost 4 bases. The CDR3 sequence is CASSPVGLAGYEQYF. The DNA of the CDR3 is TGTGCCAGCAGCCCCGTTGGGCTAGCGGGATACGAGCAGTACTTC.

J is TRBJ2-7 and V is TRBV4-1; D not certain. Looked up from germline, CDR1 is MGHRA and CDR2 is YSYEKL. This CDR3 is built from 14 residues. Trimming shortened V by 0 bases and J by 3 bases, and 9 bases separated the two germline ends. The CDR3 region is CASSQDPGYYEQYF. The CDR3 bases are TGCGCCAGCAGCCAAGATCCCGGGTACTACGAGCAGTACTTC.

The chain employs TRBV28 and TRBJ2-2, with 9 bases that match TRBD1. V lost 8 bases, J lost 9 bases, and 16 bases stayed unmatched. The CDR3 covers 16 residues. Germline CDR1 reads MDHEN; CDR2 reads SYDVKM. The CDR3, as DNA: TGTGCCAGCCACCAGCGGGTGGGACAGGGTATTTGGGAGCTGTTTTTT. Amino acids: CASHQRVGQGIWELFF.

The genes are TRBV20-1 and TRBJ2-1; 8 positions match TRBD2. This CDR3 spans 14 amino acids. Germline V gene lookup returns CDR1 DFQATT and CDR2 SNEGSKA (reference sequence). The junction had 8 bases not matched to a gene; V was cut back by 0 bases and J by 10 bases. The CDR3 DNA sequence: TGCAGTGCTAGAGATTCCACGGGGGGGCAGGAGCAGTTCTTC. This translates into CSARDSTGGQEQFF.

In its sample, this clonotype was seen a few times. This chain links TRBV10-3 with TRBJ2-1, with a tentative D call TRBD1 (5 bases). CDR1 and CDR2 from the germline V gene are ENHRY and SYGVKD. V lost 4 bases to trimming and J lost 6 bases, with 13 bases between them. The CDR3 covers 14 residues. Here the CDR3 DNA reads TGTGCCATCAGTGCTTTTTTGCAGGGCAATGAGCAGTTCTTC. Translation: CAISAFLQGNEQFF.

This chain links TRBV4-3 with TRBJ2-1; maybe TRBD2 (5 bases). Per the germline V gene, CDR1 is LGHNA and CDR2 is YSLEER. The CDR3 has 15 residues. The V gene lost 0 bases and the J gene lost 4 bases, with 10 bases spanning the gap. In DNA, the CDR3 is TGCGCCAGCAGCCAAGAAGCGGTGTGGTACAATGAGCAGTTCTTC. Translated: CASSQEAVWYNEQFF.

This clonotype was found a few times. V gene TRBV20-1 combines with J gene TRBJ2-7; 11 nucleotides agree with TRBD2. V lost 5 bases to trimming and J lost 5 bases; unmatched junction nucleotides: 5. From germline, CDR1 is DFQATT and CDR2 SNEGSKA (reference sequence). The CDR3 length is 13 residues. The CDR3 DNA reads TGCAGTGCTCTTAGCGGGAGGGCCAACGAGCAGTACTTC. Protein sequence: CSALSGRANEQYF.

The rearrangement links TRBV7-2 to TRBJ2-7, with D hard to call. This CDR3 region has 17 residues. Germline loops: CDR1 SGHTA, CDR2 FQGNSA. The germline V and J ends were trimmed by 1 base and 2 bases, with 18 bases remaining between them. CDR3 nucleotide sequence: TGTGCCAGCAGCTTAGAATCTTCCGTGACGTTTACCTACGAGCAGTACTTC. Amino acid sequence: CASSLESSVTFTYEQYF. The full variable domain, its missing parts supplied by reference TRBV7-2 and TRBJ2-7, is GAGVSQSPSNKVTEKGKDVELRCDPISGHTALYWYRQSLGQGLEFLIYFQGNSAPDKSGLPSDRFSAERTGGSVSTLTIQRTQQEDSAVYLCASSLESSVTFTYEQYFGPGTRLTVT.